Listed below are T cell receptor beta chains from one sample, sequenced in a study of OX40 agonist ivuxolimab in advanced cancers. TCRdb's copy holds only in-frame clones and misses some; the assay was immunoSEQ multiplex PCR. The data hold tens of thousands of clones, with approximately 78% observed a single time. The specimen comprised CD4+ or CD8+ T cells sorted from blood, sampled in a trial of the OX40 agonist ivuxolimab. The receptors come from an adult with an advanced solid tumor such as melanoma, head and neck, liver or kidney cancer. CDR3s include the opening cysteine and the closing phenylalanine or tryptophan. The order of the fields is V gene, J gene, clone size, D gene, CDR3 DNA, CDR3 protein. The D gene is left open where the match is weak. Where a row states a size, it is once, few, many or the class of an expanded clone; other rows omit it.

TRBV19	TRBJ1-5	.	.	TGTGCCAGTAGTATTCAAGGGCGGGGTTATAGCAATCAGCCCCAGCATTTT	CASSIQGRGYSNQPQHF
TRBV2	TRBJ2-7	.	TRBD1	TGTGCCAGCAGTTCTGTGACAGGGATCAGCGGGCAGTACTTC	CASSSVTGISGQYF
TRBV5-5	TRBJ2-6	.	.	TGTGCCAGCAGGGGCACAGGGCCCCAAGGGGTGTACTCTGGGGCCAACGTCCTGACTTTC	CASRGTGPQGVYSGANVLTF
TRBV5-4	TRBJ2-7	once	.	TGTGCCAGCAGCCTCGGGGTTGACGAGCAGTACTTC	CASSLGVDEQYF
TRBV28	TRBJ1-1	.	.	TGTGCCAGCAGTTTCGGGACGTACAATGAAGCTTTCTTT	CASSFGTYNEAFF
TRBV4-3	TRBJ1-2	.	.	TGCGCCAGCAGCCAAGATCTATCCGGGGCCGGCAACTATGGCTACACCTTC	CASSQDLSGAGNYGYTF
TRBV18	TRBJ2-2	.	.	TGTGCCAGCTCACCACCTATCGGGGAGCTGTTTTTT	CASSPPIGELFF
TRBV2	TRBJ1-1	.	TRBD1	TGTGCCAGCAGTGCAGAGACAGGGTGGAACACTGAAGCTTTCTTT	CASSAETGWNTEAFF
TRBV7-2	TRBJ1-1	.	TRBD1	TGTGCCAGCAGCATGGGACAGGGCTCCAGGAACACTGAAGCTTTCTTT	CASSMGQGSRNTEAFF
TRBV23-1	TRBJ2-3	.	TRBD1	TGCGCCAGCCGCCGGTCCCCACAGGGGAAAACAGATACGCAGTATTTT	CASRRSPQGKTDTQYF
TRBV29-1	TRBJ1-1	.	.	TGCAGCGTTATAAGGGGGTACACTGAAGCTTTCTTT	CSVIRGYTEAFF
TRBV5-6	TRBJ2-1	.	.	TGTGCCAGCAGCTTGGGGCGGGACGATGAGCAGTTCTTC	CASSLGRDDEQFF
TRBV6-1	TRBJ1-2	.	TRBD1	TGTGCCAGCAGTGAAAAGAGACAGGGTGGAAGAGGCTACACCTTC	CASSEKRQGGRGYTF
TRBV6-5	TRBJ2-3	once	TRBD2	TGTGCCAGCAGTTACGGCGGGAGTGGCCAAGGGGATACGCAGTATTTT	CASSYGGSGQGDTQYF
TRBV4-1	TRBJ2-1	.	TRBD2	TGCGCCAGCAGCCAGGGGAGGGAGTTTGAGCAGTTCTTC	CASSQGREFEQFF